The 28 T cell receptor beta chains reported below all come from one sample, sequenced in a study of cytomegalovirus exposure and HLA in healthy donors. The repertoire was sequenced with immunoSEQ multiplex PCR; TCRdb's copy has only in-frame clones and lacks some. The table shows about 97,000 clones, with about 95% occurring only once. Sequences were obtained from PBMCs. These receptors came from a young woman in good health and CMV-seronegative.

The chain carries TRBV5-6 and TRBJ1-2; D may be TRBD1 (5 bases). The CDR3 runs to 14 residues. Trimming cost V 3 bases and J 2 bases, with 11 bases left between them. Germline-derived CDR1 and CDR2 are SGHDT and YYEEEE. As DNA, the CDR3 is TGTGCCAGCAGCTGGAATCAGGGAAACTATGGCTACACCTTC. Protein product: CASSWNQGNYGYTF.

The CDR3 DNA reads as TGTGCCAGTGGGGTACAGGGTAGGGACAAAAACATTCAGTACTTC. Its protein is CASGVQGRDKNIQYF. This chain uses TRBV19 with TRBJ2-4; D may be TRBD1 (6 bases). Trimming pared 8 bases from V and 3 bases from J, leaving 17 bases between. This CDR3 contains 15 residues. Germline CDR1 and CDR2: LNHDA and SQIVND (reference sequence).

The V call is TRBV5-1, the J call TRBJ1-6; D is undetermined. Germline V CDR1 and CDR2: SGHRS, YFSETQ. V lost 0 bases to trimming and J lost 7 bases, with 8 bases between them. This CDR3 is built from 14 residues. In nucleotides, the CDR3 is TGCGCCAGCAGCTTGGACAGCGGGAATTCACCCCTCCACTTT. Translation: CASSLDSGNSPLHF.

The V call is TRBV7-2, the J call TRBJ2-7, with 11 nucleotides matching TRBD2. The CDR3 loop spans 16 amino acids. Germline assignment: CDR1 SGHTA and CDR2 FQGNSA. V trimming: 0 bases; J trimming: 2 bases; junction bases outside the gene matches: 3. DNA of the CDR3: TGTGCCAGCAGCTTAGCTAGCGGGGGGGGGACCTACGAGCAGTACTTC. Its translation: CASSLASGGGTYEQYF. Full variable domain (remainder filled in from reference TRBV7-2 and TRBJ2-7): GAGVSQSPSNKVTEKGKDVELRCDPISGHTALYWYRQSLGQGLEFLIYFQGNSAPDKSGLPSDRFSAERTGGSVSTLTIQRTQQEDSAVYLCASSLASGGGTYEQYFGPGTRLTVT.

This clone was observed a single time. CDR3 in amino acids: CASSLEPSGGRIEQFF. In DNA, the CDR3 is TGTGCCAGCAGCTTAGAGCCTAGCGGGGGGCGAATTGAGCAGTTCTTC. V and J are TRBV7-2 and TRBJ2-1; 11 bases are a match to TRBD2. The junction had 8 bases not matched to a gene; V was cut back by 1 base and J by 9 bases. Per germline, CDR1 SGHTA and CDR2 FQGNSA. The CDR3 sequence is 16 residues long.

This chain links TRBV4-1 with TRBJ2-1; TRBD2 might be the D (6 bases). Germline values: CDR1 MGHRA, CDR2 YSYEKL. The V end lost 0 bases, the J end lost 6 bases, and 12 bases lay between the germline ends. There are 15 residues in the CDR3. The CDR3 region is CASSQESLGGNEQFF. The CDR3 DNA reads TGCGCCAGCAGCCAAGAGAGTTTGGGGGGCAATGAGCAGTTCTTC.

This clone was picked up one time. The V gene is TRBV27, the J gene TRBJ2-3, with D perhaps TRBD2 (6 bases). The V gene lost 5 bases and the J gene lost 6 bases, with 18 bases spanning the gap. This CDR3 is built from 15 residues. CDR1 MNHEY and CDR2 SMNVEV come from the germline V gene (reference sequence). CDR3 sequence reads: CASSRPGLDTDTQYF. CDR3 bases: TGTGCCAGCAGTCGCCCGGGACTCGACACTGATACGCAGTATTTT.

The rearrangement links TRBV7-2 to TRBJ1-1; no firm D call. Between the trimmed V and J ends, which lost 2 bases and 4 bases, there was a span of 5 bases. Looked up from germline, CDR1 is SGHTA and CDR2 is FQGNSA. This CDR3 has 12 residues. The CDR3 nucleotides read TGTGCCAGCAGCTTACCCTTCACTGAAGCTTTCTTT. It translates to CASSLPFTEAFF.

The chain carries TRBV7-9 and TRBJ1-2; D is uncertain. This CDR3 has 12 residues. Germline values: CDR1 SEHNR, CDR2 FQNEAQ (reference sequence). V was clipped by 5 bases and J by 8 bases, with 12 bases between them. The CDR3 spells CASSPKEAGYTF. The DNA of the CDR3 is TGTGCCAGCAGCCCGAAGGAGGCCGGCTACACCTTC.

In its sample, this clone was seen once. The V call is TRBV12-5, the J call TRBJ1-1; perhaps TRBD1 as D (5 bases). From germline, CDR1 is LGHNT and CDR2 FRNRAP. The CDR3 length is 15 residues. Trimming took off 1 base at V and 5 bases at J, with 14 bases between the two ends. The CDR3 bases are TGTGCTAGTGGTTTGGCATCCCCGGGGGGAACTGAAGCTTTCTTT. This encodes CASGLASPGGTEAFF.

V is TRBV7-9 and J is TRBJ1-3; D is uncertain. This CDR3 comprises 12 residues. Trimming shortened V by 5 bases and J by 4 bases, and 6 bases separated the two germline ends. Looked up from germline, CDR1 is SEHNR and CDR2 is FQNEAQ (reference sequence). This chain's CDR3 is CASSREGNTIYF. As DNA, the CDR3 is TGTGCCAGCAGCCGAGAGGGAAACACCATATATTTT.

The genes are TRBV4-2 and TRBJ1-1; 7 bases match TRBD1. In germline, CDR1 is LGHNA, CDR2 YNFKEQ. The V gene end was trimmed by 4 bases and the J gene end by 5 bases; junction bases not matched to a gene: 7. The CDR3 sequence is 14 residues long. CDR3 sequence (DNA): TGTGCCAGCAGCCTCCCAGGGGGTTGGACTGAAGCTTTCTTT. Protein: CASSLPGGWTEAFF.

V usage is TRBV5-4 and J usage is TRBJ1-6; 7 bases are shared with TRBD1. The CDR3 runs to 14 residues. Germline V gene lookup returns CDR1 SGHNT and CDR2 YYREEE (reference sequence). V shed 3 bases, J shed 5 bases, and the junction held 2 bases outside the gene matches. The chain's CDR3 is CASSSGQNNSPLHF. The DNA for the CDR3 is TGTGCCAGCAGCTCGGGACAGAATAATTCACCCCTCCACTTT. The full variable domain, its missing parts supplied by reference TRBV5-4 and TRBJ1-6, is ETGVTQSPTHLIKTRGQQVTLRCSSQSGHNTVSWYQQALGQGPQFIFQYYREEENGRGNFPPRFSGLQFPNYSSELNVNALELDDSALYLCASSSGQNNSPLHFGNGTRLTVT.

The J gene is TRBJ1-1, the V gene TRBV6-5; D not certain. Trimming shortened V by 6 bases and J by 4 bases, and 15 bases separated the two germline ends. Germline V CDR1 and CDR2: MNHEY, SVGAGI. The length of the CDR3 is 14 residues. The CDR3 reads CASRTQWSATEAFF. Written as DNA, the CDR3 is TGTGCCAGCAGAACACAATGGAGTGCCACTGAAGCTTTCTTT.

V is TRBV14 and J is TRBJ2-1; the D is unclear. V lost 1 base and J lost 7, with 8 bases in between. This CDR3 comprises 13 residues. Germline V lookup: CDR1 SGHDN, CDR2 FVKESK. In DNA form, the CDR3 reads TGTGCCAGCAGCCAAGGACGGCGGAATGAGCAGTTCTTC. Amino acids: CASSQGRRNEQFF.

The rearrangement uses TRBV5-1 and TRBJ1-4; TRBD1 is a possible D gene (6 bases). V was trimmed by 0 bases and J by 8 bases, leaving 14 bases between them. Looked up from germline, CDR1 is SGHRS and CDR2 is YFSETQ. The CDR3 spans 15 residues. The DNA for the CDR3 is TGCGCCAGCAGCTTGGAGGCCAGGGGAGGGGAAAAACTGTTTTTT. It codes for CASSLEARGGEKLFF.

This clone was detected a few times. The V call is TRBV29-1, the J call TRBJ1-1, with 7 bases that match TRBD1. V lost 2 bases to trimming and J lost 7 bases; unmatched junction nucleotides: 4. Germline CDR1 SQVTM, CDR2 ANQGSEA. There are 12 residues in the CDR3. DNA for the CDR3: TGCAGCGTTGAAACAGGGGACCTTGAAGCTTTCTTT. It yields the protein CSVETGDLEAFF.

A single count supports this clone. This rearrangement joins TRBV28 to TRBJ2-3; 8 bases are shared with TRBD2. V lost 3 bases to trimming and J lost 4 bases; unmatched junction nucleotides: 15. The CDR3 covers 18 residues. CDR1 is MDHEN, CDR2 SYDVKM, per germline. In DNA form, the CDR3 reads TGTGCCAGCAGTTTTTTCGAAAACGGGGGGGCTGGTTCAGATACGCAGTATTTT. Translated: CASSFFENGGAGSDTQYF.

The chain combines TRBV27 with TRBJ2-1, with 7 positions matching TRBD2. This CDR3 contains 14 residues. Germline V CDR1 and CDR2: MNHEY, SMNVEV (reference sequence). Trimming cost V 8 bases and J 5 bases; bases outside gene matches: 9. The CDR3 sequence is CASSPRGDHNEQFF. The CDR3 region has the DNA TGTGCCAGCTCTCCACGGGGGGATCACAATGAGCAGTTCTTC.

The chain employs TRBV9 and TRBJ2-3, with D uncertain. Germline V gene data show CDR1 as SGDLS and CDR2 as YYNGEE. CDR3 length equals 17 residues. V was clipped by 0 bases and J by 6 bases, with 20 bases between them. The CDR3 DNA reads TGTGCCAGCAGCGTAGCCTCGGTCCACCTATTCTTGGATACGCAGTATTTT. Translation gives CASSVASVHLFLDTQYF.

Here the CDR3 DNA reads TGTGCCAGCAGCTTGCACCGGGGGGCCAGCTCCTACGAGCAGTACTTC. It yields the protein CASSLHRGASSYEQYF. The gene calls are TRBV7-2 and TRBJ2-7; D possibly corresponds to TRBD2 (7 bases). V was pared by 3 bases and J by 0 bases, with 15 bases between. The CDR3 covers 16 residues. The germline V gene has CDR1 SGHTA and CDR2 FQGNSA.

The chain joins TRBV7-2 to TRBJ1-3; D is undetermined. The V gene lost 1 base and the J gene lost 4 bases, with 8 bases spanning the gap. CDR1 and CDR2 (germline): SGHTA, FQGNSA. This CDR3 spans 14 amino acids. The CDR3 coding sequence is TGTGCCAGCAGCTTAGGCGGGCCGGGAAACACCATATATTTT. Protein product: CASSLGGPGNTIYF.

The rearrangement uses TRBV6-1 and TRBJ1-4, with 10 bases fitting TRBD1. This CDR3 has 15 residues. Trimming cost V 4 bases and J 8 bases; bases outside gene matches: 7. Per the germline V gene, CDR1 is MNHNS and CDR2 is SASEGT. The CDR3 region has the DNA TGTGCCAGCAGTGTCGTCCCGGGACAGGGGGAAAAACTGTTTTTT. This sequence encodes CASSVVPGQGEKLFF.

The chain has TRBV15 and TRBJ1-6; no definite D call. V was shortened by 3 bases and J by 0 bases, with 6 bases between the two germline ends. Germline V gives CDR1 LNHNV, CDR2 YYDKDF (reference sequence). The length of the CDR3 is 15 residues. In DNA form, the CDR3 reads TGTGCCACCAGCAGGGAGAGCTCCTATAATTCACCCCTCCACTTT. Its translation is CATSRESSYNSPLHF. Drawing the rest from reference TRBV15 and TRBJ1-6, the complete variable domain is DAMVIQNPRYQVTQFGKPVTLSCSQTLNHNVMYWYQQKSSQAPKLLFHYYDKDFNNEADTPDNFQSRRPNTSFCFLDIRSPGLGDTAMYLCATSRESSYNSPLHFGNGTRLTVT.

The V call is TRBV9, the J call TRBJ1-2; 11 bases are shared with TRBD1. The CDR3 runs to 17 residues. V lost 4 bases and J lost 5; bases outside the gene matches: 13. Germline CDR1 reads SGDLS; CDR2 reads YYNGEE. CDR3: CASSPTGTGGPPYGYTF. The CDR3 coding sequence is TGTGCCAGCAGCCCCACCGGGACAGGGGGACCTCCTTATGGCTACACCTTC.

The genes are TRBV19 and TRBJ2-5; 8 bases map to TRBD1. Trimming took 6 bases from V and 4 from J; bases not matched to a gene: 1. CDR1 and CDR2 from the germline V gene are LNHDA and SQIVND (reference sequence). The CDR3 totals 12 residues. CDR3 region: CASRGQGETQYF. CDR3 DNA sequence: TGTGCCAGTAGAGGACAGGGAGAGACCCAGTACTTC.

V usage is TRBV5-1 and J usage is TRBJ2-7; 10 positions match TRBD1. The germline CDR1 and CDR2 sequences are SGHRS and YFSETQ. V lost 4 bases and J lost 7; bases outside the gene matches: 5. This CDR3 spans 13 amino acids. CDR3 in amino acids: CASSLDRGREQYF. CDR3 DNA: TGCGCCAGCAGCCTAGACAGGGGGCGGGAGCAGTACTTC.

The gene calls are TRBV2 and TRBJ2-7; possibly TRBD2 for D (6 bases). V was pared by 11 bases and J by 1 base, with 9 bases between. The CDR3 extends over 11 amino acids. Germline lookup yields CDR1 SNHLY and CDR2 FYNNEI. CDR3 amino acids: CAWGESYEQYF. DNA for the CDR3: TGTGCCTGGGGGGAGTCCTACGAGCAGTACTTC.